The present TCR beta chain was sequenced within a study of post-analysis software for immune sequencing data. Study summary: Patients with relapsing-remitting, secondary progressive and progressive-relapsing multiple sclerosis courses were all represented. Study results and limitations: Multiple sclerosis was associated with a significant reduction in normalized Chao1 diversity relative to controls. There were five or six TRBV segments more frequent in patients than controls, and TRBV5-6, TRBV5-1 and TRBV20-1 were among them. Batch-mates among the samples co-clustered strongly by F measure.

This clonotype was observed a handful of times. Antigen specificity is unknown. Unique-molecular-identifier-tagged TCR beta cDNA libraries were used. From approximately 0.95 to 9.8 million T cells, 400,000 to 550,000 cDNA molecules were obtained. In TCRdb, the PCR reads were re-called with MiXCR into one record per CDR3 protein. The sample records about 770,000 distinct CDR3 sequences, about 43% being singletons. From germline, CDR1 is SQVTM and CDR2 ANQGSEA. The V gene end was trimmed by 4 bases and the J gene end by 3 bases; junction bases not matched to a gene: 6. This CDR3 has 14 amino acids. The sequence was obtained from a girl aged 10 to 17 with multiple sclerosis. The gene calls are TRBV29-1 and TRBJ2-1; 7 nucleotides match TRBD2. Sequencing was done on a sample of blood. The CDR3 spells CSVAAGVDYNEQFF. CDR3 DNA: TGCAGCGTTGCTGCGGGAGTCGACTACAATGAGCAGTTCTTC.